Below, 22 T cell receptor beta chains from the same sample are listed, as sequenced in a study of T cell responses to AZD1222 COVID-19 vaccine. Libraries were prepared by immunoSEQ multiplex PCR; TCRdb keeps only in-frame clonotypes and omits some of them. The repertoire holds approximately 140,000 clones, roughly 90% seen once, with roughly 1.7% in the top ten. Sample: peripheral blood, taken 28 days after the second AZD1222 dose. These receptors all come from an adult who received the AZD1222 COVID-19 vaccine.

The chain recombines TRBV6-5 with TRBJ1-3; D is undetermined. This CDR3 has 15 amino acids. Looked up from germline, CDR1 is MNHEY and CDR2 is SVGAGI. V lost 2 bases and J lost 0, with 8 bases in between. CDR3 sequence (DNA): TGTGCCAGCAGTTACGGTTTAAGCTCTGGAAACACCATATATTTT. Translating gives CASSYGLSSGNTIYF.

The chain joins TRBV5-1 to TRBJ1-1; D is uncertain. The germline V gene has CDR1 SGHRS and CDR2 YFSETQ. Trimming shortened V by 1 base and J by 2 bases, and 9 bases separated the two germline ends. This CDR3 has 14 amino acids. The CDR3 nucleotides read TGCGCCAGCAGCTTGAACAGAGGCAACACTGAAGCTTTCTTT. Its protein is CASSLNRGNTEAFF.

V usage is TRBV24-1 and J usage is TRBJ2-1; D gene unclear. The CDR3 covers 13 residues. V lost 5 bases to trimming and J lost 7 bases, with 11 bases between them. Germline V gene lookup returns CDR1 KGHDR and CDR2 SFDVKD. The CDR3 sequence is CATSALSHNEQFF. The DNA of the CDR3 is TGTGCCACCAGTGCCCTTAGCCATAATGAGCAGTTCTTC.

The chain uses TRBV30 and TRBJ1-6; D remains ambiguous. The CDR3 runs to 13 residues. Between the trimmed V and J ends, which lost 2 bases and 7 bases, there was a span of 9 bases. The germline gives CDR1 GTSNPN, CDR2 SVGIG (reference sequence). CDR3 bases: TGTGCCTGGAGTCGGGCGAACAATTCACCCCTCCACTTT. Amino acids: CAWSRANNSPLHF.

CDR3 sequence: CAWSVQSGPTEAFF. Written as DNA, the CDR3 is TGTGCCTGGAGTGTACAGTCGGGTCCCACTGAAGCTTTCTTT. V gene TRBV30 combines with J gene TRBJ1-1; D uncertain. The V and J ends lost 0 bases and 4 bases respectively, with 12 bases between them. CDR1 and CDR2 (germline): GTSNPN, SVGIG (reference sequence). The CDR3 has 14 residues.

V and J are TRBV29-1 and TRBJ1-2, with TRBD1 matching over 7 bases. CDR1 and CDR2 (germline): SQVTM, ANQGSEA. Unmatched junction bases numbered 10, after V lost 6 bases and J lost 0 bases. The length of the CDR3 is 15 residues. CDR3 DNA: TGCAGCGTCGTAACTGGGACAGATACTAACTATGGCTACACCTTC. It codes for CSVVTGTDTNYGYTF. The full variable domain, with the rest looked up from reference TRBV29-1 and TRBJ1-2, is SAVISQKPSRDICQRGTSLTIQCQVDSQVTMMFWYRQQPGQSLTLIATANQGSEATYESGFVIDKFPISRPNLTFSTLTVSNMSPEDSSIYLCSVVTGTDTNYGYTFGSGTRLTVV.

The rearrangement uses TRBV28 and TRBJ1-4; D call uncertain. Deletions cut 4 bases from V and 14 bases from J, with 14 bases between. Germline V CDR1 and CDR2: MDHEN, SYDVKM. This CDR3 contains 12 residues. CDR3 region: CASSYSLKSLFF. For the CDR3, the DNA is TGTGCCAGCAGTTACTCCCTGAAAAGTCTGTTTTTT.

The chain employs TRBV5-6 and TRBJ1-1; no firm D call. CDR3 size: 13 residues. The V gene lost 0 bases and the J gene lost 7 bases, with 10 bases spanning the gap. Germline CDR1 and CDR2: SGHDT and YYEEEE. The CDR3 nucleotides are TGTGCCAGCAGCTTGGGTTACCTGGGTGAAGCTTTCTTT. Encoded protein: CASSLGYLGEAFF.

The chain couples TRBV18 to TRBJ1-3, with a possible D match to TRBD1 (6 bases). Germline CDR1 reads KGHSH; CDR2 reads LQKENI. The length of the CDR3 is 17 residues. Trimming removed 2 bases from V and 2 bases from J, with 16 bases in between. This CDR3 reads CASSPFLDSSTGNTIYF. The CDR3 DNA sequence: TGTGCCAGCTCACCATTTTTGGACAGTTCAACTGGAAACACCATATATTTT.

The CDR3 DNA follows: TGTGCCAGCAGCACCAGGACCGGACTTGTCGTTTCACCCCTCCACTTT. The encoded protein is CASSTRTGLVVSPLHF. This rearrangement joins TRBV7-2 to TRBJ1-6, with D uncertain. This CDR3 is 16 amino acids long. Germline-derived CDR1 and CDR2 are SGHTA and FQGNSA. V was pared by 5 bases and J by 9 bases, with 20 bases between.

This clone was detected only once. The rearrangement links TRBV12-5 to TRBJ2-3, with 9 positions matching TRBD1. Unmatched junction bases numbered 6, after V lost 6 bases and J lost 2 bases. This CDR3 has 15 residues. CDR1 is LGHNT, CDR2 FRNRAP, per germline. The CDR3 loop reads CASGPGQGNTDTQYF. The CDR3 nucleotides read TGTGCTAGTGGCCCCGGACAGGGGAACACAGATACGCAGTATTTT.

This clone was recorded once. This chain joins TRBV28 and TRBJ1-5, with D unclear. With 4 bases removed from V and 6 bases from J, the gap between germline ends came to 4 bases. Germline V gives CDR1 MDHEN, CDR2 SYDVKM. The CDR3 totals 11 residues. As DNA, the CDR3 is TGTGCCAGCAGTTCCATTCAGCCCCAGCATTTT. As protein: CASSSIQPQHF. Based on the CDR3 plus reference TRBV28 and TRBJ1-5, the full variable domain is DVKVTQSSRYLVKRTGEKVFLECVQDMDHENMFWYRQDPGLGLRLIYFSYDVKMKEKGDIPEGYSVSREKKERFSLILESASTNQTSMYLCASSSIQPQHFGDGTRLSIL.

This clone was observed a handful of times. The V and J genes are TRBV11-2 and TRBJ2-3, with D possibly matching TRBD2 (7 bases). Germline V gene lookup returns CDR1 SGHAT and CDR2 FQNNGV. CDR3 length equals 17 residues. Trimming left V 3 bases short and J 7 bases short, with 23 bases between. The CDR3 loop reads CASSFRPDWGGGNTQYF. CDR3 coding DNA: TGTGCCAGCAGCTTTCGGCCGGATTGGGGGGGCGGAAATACGCAGTATTTT.

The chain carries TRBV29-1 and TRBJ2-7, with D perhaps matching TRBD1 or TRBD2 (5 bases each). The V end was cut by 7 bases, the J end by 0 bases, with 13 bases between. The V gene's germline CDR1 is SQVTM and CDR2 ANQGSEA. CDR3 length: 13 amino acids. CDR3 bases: TGCAGCGCCATCCGGGACCGCTCCTACGAGCAGTACTTC. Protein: CSAIRDRSYEQYF.

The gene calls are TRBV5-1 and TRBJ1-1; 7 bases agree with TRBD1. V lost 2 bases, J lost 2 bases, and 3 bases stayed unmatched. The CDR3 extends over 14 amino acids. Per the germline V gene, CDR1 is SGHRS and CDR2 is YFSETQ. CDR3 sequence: CASSFRGGNTEAFF. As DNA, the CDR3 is TGCGCCAGCAGCTTCAGGGGGGGAAACACTGAAGCTTTCTTT.

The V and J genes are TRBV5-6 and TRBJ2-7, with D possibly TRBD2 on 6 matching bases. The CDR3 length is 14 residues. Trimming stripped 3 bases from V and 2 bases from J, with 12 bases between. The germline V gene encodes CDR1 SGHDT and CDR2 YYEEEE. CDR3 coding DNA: TGTGCCAGCAGCTCGGGACTGAGACCCTACGAGCAGTACGTC. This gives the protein CASSSGLRPYEQYV.

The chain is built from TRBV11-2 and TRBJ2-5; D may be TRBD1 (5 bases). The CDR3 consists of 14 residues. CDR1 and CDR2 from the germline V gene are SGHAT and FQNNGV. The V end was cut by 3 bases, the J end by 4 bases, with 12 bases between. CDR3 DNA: TGTGCCAGCAGCTTGTCAGGGTACGGAGAGACCCAGTACTTC. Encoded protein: CASSLSGYGETQYF.

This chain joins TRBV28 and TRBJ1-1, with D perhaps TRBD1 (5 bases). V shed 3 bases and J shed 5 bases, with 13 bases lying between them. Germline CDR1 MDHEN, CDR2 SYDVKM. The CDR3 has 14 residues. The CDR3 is CASSFMWGGTEAFF. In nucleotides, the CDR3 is TGTGCCAGCAGTTTCATGTGGGGGGGGACTGAAGCTTTCTTT.

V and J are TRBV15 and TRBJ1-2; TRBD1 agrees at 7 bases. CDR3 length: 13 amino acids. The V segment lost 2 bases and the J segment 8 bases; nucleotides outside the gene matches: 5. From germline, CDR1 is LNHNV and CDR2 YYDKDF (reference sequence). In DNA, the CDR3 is TGTGCCACCAGCAGAAGGACAGGCGAAGGCTACACCTTC. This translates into CATSRRTGEGYTF. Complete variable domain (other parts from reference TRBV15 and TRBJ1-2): DAMVIQNPRYQVTQFGKPVTLSCSQTLNHNVMYWYQQKSSQAPKLLFHYYDKDFNNEADTPDNFQSRRPNTSFCFLDIRSPGLGDTAMYLCATSRRTGEGYTFGSGTRLTVV.

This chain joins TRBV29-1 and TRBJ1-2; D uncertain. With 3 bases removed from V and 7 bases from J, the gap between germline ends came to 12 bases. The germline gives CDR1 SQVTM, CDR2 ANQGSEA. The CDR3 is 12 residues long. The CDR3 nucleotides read TGCAGCGTTGAGGGATCGGTCGGTGGCTACACCTTC. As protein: CSVEGSVGGYTF.

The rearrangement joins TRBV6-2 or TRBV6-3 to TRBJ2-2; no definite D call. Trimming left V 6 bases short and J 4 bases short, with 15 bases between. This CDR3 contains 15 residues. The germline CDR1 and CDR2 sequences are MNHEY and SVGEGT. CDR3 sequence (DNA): TGTGCCAGCAGCTCAAGGGCGGTTAGCACCGGGGAGCTGTTTTTT. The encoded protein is CASSSRAVSTGELFF.

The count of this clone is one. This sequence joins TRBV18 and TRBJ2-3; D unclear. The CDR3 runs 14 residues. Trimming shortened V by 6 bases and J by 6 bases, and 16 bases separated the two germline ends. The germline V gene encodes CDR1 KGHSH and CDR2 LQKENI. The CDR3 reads CASSESGSADTQYF. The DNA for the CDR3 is TGTGCCAGCTCCGAGTCCGGGTCCGCGGATACGCAGTATTTT.